These 24 T cell receptor beta chains were all obtained from the same sample, sequenced in a study of blood T cell repertoires in COVID-19. Clones were read by immunoSEQ multiplex PCR, and TCRdb kept only the in-frame ones, dropping some. The sample has about 200,000 clones, roughly 80% seen once; the top ten hold 10%. The sample comprised peripheral blood. These receptors all stem from a woman older than 75 with acute or convalescent COVID-19.

This chain connects TRBV19 to TRBJ1-5, with TRBD1 matching over 8 bases. CDR1 and CDR2 (germline): LNHDA, SQIVND (reference sequence). This CDR3 comprises 17 residues. After removal of 3 bases from V and 0 bases from J, the junction contained 7 bases not matched to a gene. CDR3 DNA sequence: TGTGCCAGTAGTATCCAGGGGGCTGGGGGTAGCAATCAGCCCCAGCATTTT. This translates into CASSIQGAGGSNQPQHF.

This clone turned up a few times. The chain joins TRBV6-2 or TRBV6-3 to TRBJ1-4, with TRBD1 identical over 8 bases. The germline V gene has CDR1 MNHEY and CDR2 SVGEGT. The CDR3 is made up of 13 amino acids. Germline trimming cut 6 bases from V and 16 bases from J; bases unmatched to any gene: 13. Here the CDR3 DNA reads TGTGCCAGCAGCACCGAGCTCCGACAGGGGAGGTTTTTT. It translates to CASSTELRQGRFF.

The chain uses TRBV2 and TRBJ1-3; 7 bases fit TRBD1. Germline V gene data show CDR1 as SNHLY and CDR2 as FYNNEI. The V and J ends lost 0 bases and 1 base, in that order; junction bases with no gene match: 18. The CDR3 totals 21 residues. CDR3 in DNA: TGTGCCAGCAGTGAAGCGGGCCCGGACAGGTTTTTTAAGCAGTCTGGAAACACCATATATTTT. Translating gives CASSEAGPDRFFKQSGNTIYF.

The V and J genes are TRBV4-3 and TRBJ1-6, with D maybe TRBD1 (5 bases). The CDR3 contains 15 residues. Germline CDR1 reads LGHNA; CDR2 reads YSLEER. The V end was cut by 4 bases, the J end by 4 bases, with 11 bases between. CDR3 nucleotide sequence: TGCGCCAGCAGCCGCGGACATTTATATAATTCACCCCTCCACTTT. It codes for CASSRGHLYNSPLHF.

The chain employs TRBV2 and TRBJ1-1; no clear D gene. Germline V gene sequence: CDR1 SNHLY, CDR2 FYNNEI. V was pared by 5 bases and J by 5 bases, with 15 bases between. The CDR3 spans 14 residues. CDR3 protein: CASSFTAGWTEAFF. The CDR3 bases are TGTGCCAGCAGTTTCACGGCCGGGTGGACTGAAGCTTTCTTT.

This clone has just one count. V is TRBV3-1 (or the pseudogene TRBV3-2) and J is TRBJ2-3; TRBD2 matches 13 bases. From germline, CDR1 is LGHDT and CDR2 YNNKEL (reference sequence). V lost 10 bases, J lost 4 bases, and 8 bases stayed unmatched. This CDR3 has 15 residues. The CDR3 nucleotides are TGTGCCACCGGAGGGACTAGCGGGGTGGCAGATACGCAGTATTTT. It is translated as CATGGTSGVADTQYF.

The CDR3 nucleotides read TGCGCCAGCAGCCGAACGACAGGGGAGGGAGGTAATGAAAAACTGTTTTTT. Translation gives CASSRTTGEGGNEKLFF. The V call is TRBV5-1, the J call TRBJ1-4, with TRBD1 matching 8 bases. CDR3 length equals 17 residues. With 4 bases clipped from V and 4 bases from J, the junction kept 12 bases outside the gene matches. Germline CDR1 reads SGHRS; CDR2 reads YFSETQ.

The J gene is TRBJ2-3, the V gene TRBV10-3, with TRBD1 matching 10 bases. The trim removed 6 bases at V and 3 bases at J, leaving 12 bases unmatched. Looked up from germline, CDR1 is ENHRY and CDR2 is SYGVKD. The CDR3 has 17 residues. CDR3 amino acids: CAIRRDRGPTSTDTQYF. Here the CDR3 DNA reads TGTGCCATCAGGCGGGACAGGGGCCCTACTAGTACAGATACGCAGTATTTT.

This rearrangement joins TRBV2 to TRBJ1-5; the D gene is possibly TRBD1 (5 bases). Germline V lookup: CDR1 SNHLY, CDR2 FYNNEI. Between the trimmed V and J ends, which lost 9 bases and 4 bases, there was a span of 16 bases. The CDR3 is made up of 14 amino acids. The chain's CDR3 is CARGGAGKNQPQHF. As DNA, the CDR3 is TGTGCCAGGGGGGGAGCGGGAAAAAATCAGCCCCAGCATTTT.

The V and J genes are TRBV28 and TRBJ2-7, with 7 bases aligning to TRBD1. This CDR3 is built from 14 residues. CDR1 and CDR2 from the germline V gene are MDHEN and SYDVKM. Germline trimming cut 5 bases from V and 2 bases from J; bases unmatched to any gene: 6. The CDR3 DNA follows: TGTGCCAGCAGTCTAACCGGGACAGCCTACGAGCAGTACTTC. Protein sequence: CASSLTGTAYEQYF.

The chain uses TRBV30 and TRBJ1-1; no definite D call. CDR1 and CDR2 (germline): GTSNPN, SVGIG (reference sequence). The CDR3 spans 14 residues. The germline V and J ends were trimmed by 3 bases and 1 base, with 12 bases remaining between them. CDR3 bases: TGTGCCTGGAGGGGAGGGAGACCGAACACTGAAGCTTTCTTT. Translating it yields CAWRGGRPNTEAFF. The full variable domain, with the rest looked up from reference TRBV30 and TRBJ1-1, is SQTIHQWPATLVQPVGSPLSLECTVEGTSNPNLYWYRQAAGRGLQLLFYSVGIGQISSEVPQNLSASRPQDRQFILSSKKLLLSDSGFYLCAWRGGRPNTEAFFGQGTRLTVV.

The CDR3 sequence: CSARIGTRWDEQYF. DNA for the CDR3: TGCAGCGCACGAATCGGGACAAGGTGGGACGAGCAGTACTTC. The chain couples TRBV29-1 to TRBJ2-7, with a tentative D call TRBD1 (6 bases). From germline, CDR1 is SQVTM and CDR2 ANQGSEA. Trimming shortened V by 7 bases and J by 5 bases, and 21 bases separated the two germline ends. The CDR3 has 14 residues.

This chain uses TRBV11-2 with TRBJ2-7, with 11 bases fitting TRBD1. The CDR3 has 15 amino acids. V shed 5 bases, J shed 0 bases, and the junction held 3 bases outside the gene matches. Germline loops: CDR1 SGHAT, CDR2 FQNNGV. CDR3 nucleotides: TGTGCCAGCAGCCTAGGACAGGGGGCCTCCTACGAGCAGTACTTC. Translated: CASSLGQGASYEQYF.

The chain links TRBV9 to TRBJ2-3; possibly TRBD2 for D (6 bases). V was shortened by 1 base and J by 1 base, with 16 bases between the two germline ends. The germline gives CDR1 SGDLS, CDR2 YYNGEE. The CDR3 has 17 residues. The CDR3 bases are TGTGCCAGCAGCGTAAGGACGGGGGTAAGGGGCACAGATACGCAGTATTTT. It translates to CASSVRTGVRGTDTQYF.

V gene TRBV11-1 combines with J gene TRBJ2-7; the D gene is possibly TRBD1 (5 bases). Trimming stripped 8 bases from V and 0 bases from J, with 14 bases between. The CDR3 is made up of 14 amino acids. Germline assignment: CDR1 SGHAT and CDR2 FQDESV (reference sequence). DNA of the CDR3: TGTGCCAGCCAACAACAGGAGTCCTCCTACGAGCAGTACTTC. Translated: CASQQQESSYEQYF.

The V call is TRBV3-1 (or the pseudogene TRBV3-2), the J call TRBJ1-2; TRBD1 agrees at 8 bases. The CDR3 covers 13 residues. The germline V gene encodes CDR1 LGHDT and CDR2 YNNKEL (reference sequence). Losses at the gene ends were 4 bases for V and 3 bases for J; bases not matched to a gene: 1. The CDR3, as DNA: TGTGCCAGCAGCCCGACAGGGGACTATGGCTACACCTTC. It specifies CASSPTGDYGYTF.

The chain couples TRBV18 to TRBJ2-1, with a possible D match to TRBD1 (6 bases). Germline-derived CDR1 and CDR2 are KGHSH and LQKENI. The V and J ends lost 3 bases and 6 bases respectively, with 12 bases between them. This CDR3 is built from 14 residues. In DNA, the CDR3 is TGTGCCAGCTCACCTAAGACAGGTCCCAATGAGCAGTTCTTC. Encoded protein: CASSPKTGPNEQFF.

This clone was detected once. This chain links TRBV2 with TRBJ1-2; D is possibly TRBD1 (5 bases). This CDR3 spans 15 amino acids. The V gene's germline CDR1 is SNHLY and CDR2 FYNNEI. V lost 6 bases, J lost 1 base, and 15 bases lay in between. The CDR3 nucleotides read TGTGCCAGCAGCGAAAGGGGCTTAGGTAACTATGGCTACACCTTC. It is translated as CASSERGLGNYGYTF.

The rearrangement links TRBV6-5 to TRBJ2-1, with 7 bases that match TRBD2. The CDR3 covers 14 residues. Germline V lookup: CDR1 MNHEY, CDR2 SVGAGI. After removal of 5 bases from V and 7 bases from J, the junction contained 8 bases not matched to a gene. CDR3 loop: CASSNRDYTNEQFF. The CDR3 nucleotides are TGTGCCAGCAGTAACCGGGACTATACTAATGAGCAGTTCTTC.

The rearrangement links TRBV19 to TRBJ1-2; 8 nucleotides align to TRBD1. CDR1 is LNHDA, CDR2 SQIVND, per germline (reference sequence). The CDR3 totals 14 residues. After removal of 4 bases from V and 2 bases from J, the junction contained 3 bases not matched to a gene. CDR3 in amino acids: CASSTTGVNYGYTF. CDR3 DNA: TGTGCCAGTAGTACGACAGGGGTGAACTATGGCTACACCTTC.

The V and J genes are TRBV4-3 and TRBJ1-2; D not resolved. Germline lookup yields CDR1 LGHNA and CDR2 YSLEER. The CDR3 consists of 14 residues. With 3 bases removed from V and 5 bases from J, the gap between germline ends came to 13 bases. CDR3 DNA: TGCGCCAGCAGCCAGGGCAAAAGTGGGTATGGCTACACCTTC. As protein: CASSQGKSGYGYTF.

The J gene is TRBJ2-7, the V gene TRBV28; 10 bases agree with TRBD2. The V segment lost 8 bases and the J segment 4 bases; nucleotides outside the gene matches: 11. The CDR3 loop spans 15 amino acids. Germline loops: CDR1 MDHEN, CDR2 SYDVKM. Here the CDR3 DNA reads TGTGCCAGCGGAACCAGCGGGAGGGTCGCTTACGAGCAGTACTTC. Protein: CASGTSGRVAYEQYF.

The V gene is TRBV5-4, the J gene TRBJ2-5, with a possible D match to TRBD2 (6 bases). V lost 0 bases to trimming and J lost 4 bases, with 7 bases between them. Germline V lookup: CDR1 SGHNT, CDR2 YYREEE (reference sequence). This CDR3 spans 13 amino acids. As DNA, the CDR3 is TGTGCCAGCAGCTTGGGGGGAGGAGAGACCCAGTACTTC. Encoded protein: CASSLGGGETQYF.

The chain recombines TRBV19 with TRBJ1-5, with 8 nucleotides matching TRBD1. Germline V gene data show CDR1 as LNHDA and CDR2 as SQIVND (reference sequence). The CDR3 sequence is 16 residues long. Trimming took 5 bases from V and 1 from J; bases not matched to a gene: 7. The CDR3 reads CASSPPGGRSNQPQHF. The CDR3 DNA reads TGTGCCAGTAGTCCCCCAGGGGGCCGCAGCAATCAGCCCCAGCATTTT. The full variable domain, in which reference TRBV19 and TRBJ1-5 provide the parts outside the CDR3, is DGGITQSPKYLFRKEGQNVTLSCEQNLNHDAMYWYRQDPGQGLRLIYYSQIVNDFQKGDIAEGYSVSREKKESFPLTVTSAQKNPTAFYLCASSPPGGRSNQPQHFGDGTRLSIL.